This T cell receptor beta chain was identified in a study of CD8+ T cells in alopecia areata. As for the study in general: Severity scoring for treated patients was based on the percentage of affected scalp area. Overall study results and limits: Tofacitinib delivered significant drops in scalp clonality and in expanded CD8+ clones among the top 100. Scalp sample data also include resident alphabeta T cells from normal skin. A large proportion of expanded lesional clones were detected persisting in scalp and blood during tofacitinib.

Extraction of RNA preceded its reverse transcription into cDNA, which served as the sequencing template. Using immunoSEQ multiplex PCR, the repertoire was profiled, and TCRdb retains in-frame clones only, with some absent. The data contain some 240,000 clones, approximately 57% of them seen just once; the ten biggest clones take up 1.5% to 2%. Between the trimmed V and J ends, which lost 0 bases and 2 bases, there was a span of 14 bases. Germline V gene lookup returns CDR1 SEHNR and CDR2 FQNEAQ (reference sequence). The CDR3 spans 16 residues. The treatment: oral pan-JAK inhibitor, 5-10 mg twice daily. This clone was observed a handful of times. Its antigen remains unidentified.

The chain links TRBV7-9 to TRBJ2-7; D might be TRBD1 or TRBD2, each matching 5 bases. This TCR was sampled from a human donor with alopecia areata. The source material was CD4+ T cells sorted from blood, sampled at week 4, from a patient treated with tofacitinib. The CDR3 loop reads CASSLADGTGTYEQYF. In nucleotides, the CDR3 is TGTGCCAGCAGCTTAGCGGACGGGACCGGAACCTACGAGCAGTACTTC.